This TCR beta chain was sequenced during a study of blood T cell repertoires in COVID-19. Study background: The United States, Italy and Spain provided the acute and convalescent COVID-19 samples. PBMCs, B-cell-depleted T cells, or T cells provided the cDNA or gDNA that made up the material.

Original analysis: The authors estimated nucleated cell counts from reference gene primer amplification. TCRdb's copy holds only in-frame clones and misses some; the assay was immunoSEQ multiplex PCR. That table gives V, J and clone size, and the DNA gave D and trimming. The sample contains about 160,000 clones, approximately 85% of which appear only once. Seattle's cohort entered during active infection and was followed longitudinally. The V gene's germline CDR1 is SEHNR and CDR2 FQNEAQ (reference sequence). The CDR3 consists of 17 residues. V shed 4 bases, J shed 0 bases, and the junction held 6 bases outside the gene matches.

Material for sequencing was peripheral blood. The chain has TRBV7-9 and TRBJ1-4; 9 positions match TRBD1. The origin of this receptor is a woman between 50 and 59 years old with COVID-19, enrolled during active disease. CDR3 in DNA: TGTGCCAGCAGCTCTCAGCGGGACAGGGCAACTAATGAAAAACTGTTTTTT. Amino acids: CASSSQRDRATNEKLFF.